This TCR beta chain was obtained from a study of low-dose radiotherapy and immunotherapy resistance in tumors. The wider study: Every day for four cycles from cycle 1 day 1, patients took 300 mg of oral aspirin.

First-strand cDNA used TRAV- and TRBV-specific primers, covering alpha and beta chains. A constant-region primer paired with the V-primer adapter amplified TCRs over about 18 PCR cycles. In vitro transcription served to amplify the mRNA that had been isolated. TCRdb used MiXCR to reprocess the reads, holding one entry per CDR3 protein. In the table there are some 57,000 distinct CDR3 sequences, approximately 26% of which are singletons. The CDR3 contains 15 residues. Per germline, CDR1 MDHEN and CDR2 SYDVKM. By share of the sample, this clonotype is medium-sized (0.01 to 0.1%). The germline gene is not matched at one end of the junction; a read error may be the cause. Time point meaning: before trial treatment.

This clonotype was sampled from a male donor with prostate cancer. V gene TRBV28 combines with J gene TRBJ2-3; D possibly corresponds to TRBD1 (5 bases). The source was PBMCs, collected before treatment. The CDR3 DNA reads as TGTGCCAGCAGTCTATGGAGTATTACAGGAGATACGCAGTATTTT. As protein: CASSLWSITGDTQYF. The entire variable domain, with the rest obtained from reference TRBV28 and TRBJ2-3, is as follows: DVKVTQSSRYLVKRTGEKVFLECVQDMDHENMFWYRQDPGLGLRLIYFSYDVKMKEKGDIPEGYSVSREKKERFSLILESASTNQTSMYLCASSLWSITGDTQYFGPGTRLTVL.